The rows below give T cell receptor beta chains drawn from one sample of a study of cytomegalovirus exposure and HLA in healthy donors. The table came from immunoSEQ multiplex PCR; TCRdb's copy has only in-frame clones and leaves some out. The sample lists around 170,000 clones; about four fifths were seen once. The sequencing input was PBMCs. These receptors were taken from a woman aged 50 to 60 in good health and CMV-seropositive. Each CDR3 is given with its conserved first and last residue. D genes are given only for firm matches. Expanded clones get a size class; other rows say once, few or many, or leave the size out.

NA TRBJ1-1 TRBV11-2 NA TGTGCCAGCAGCCTGAAAAAAGGGGGTGTGAACACTGAAGCTTTCTTT CASSLKKGGVNTEAFF
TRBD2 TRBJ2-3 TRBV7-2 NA TGTGCCAGCAGCTTAGCGCTACTAGCGGGGGGTCCTCCTAGCACAGATACGCAGTATTTT CASSLALLAGGPPSTDTQYF
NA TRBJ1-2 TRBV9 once TGTGCCAGCAGCGCCAGGGCCCAGCCCCTCTATGGCTACACCTTC CASSARAQPLYGYTF
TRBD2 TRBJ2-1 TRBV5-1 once TGCGCCAGCAGCTTAGCGGGGGCAACGGGTAATGAGCAGTTCTTC CASSLAGATGNEQFF
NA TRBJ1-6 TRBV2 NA TGTGCCAGCAGTCGGGATACGAATTCACCCCTCCACTTT CASSRDTNSPLHF
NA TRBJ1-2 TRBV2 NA TGTGCCAGCAGTGAATCAGGGCCCGGTGGCTACACCTTC CASSESGPGGYTF
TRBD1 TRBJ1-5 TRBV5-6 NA TGTGCCAGCAGTTCTAGACAGGGCGGCAATCAGCCCCAGCATTTT CASSSRQGGNQPQHF
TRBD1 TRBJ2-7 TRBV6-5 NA TGTGCCAGCAGGTTGGGACAGGGGTGGTACGAGCAGTACTTC CASRLGQGWYEQYF
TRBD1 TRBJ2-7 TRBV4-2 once TGTGCCAGCAGCCAAGGGACAGGATTGGGCGAGCAGTACTTC CASSQGTGLGEQYF
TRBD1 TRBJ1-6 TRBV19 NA TGTGCCAGTAGTATACCCAGGGGGGATACACCCCTCCACTTT CASSIPRGDTPLHF
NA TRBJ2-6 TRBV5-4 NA TGTGCCAGCAGCGCTCGCGGACAGATCTCTGGGGCCAACGTCCTGACTTTC CASSARGQISGANVLTF
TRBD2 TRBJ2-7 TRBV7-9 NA TGTGCCAGCAGCTTAGTTAGCGGGGGCTACGAGCAGTACTTC CASSLVSGGYEQYF
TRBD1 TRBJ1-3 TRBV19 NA TGTGCCAGTAGCGGGACAGTAACTGGAAACACCATATATTTT CASSGTVTGNTIYF
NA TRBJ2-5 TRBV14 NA TGTGCCAGCAGCCAAGAGAGGATAGCGCCCAGCCAAGAGACCCAGTACTTC CASSQERIAPSQETQYF
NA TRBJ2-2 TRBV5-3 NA TGTGCCAGAAGCTCCCCTACCAGGGCCGTGGGGGGGGAGCTGTTTTTT CARSSPTRAVGGELFF
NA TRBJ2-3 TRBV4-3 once TGCGCCAGCAGCCAAGGGGGGGAGTACACAGATACGCAGTATTTT CASSQGGEYTDTQYF
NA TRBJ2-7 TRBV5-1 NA TGCGCCAGCAGCGCTGGCGGGGCAGGGACCTACGAGCAGTACTTC CASSAGGAGTYEQYF
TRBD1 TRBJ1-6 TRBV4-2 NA TGTGCCAGCAGCTTCACAGGGGCGGGAAATTCACCCCTCCACTTT CASSFTGAGNSPLHF
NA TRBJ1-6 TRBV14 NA TGTGCCAGCAGCCAAGACGCCGGGACACCCCGTTCACCCCTCCACTTT CASSQDAGTPRSPLHF
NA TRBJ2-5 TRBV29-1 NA TGCAGCGCCCAAATCGGGGATCTAGAGACCCAGTACTTC CSAQIGDLETQYF
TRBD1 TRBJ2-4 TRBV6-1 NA TGTGCCAGCAGGGCGGGACAGGTAGCCAAAAACATTCAGTACTTC CASRAGQVAKNIQYF
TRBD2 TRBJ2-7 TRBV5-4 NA TGTGCCAGCAGGGGGTGGGGGGGACCCTCCTACGAGCAGTACTTC CASRGWGGPSYEQYF
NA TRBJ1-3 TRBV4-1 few TGCGCCAGCAGCCAAGATAGGACAGCCGTCGGAAACACCATATATTTT CASSQDRTAVGNTIYF
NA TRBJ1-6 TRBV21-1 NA TGTGCCAGCAGCAAAGATCTCAGGGGGTTTTCACCCCTCCACTTT CASSKDLRGFSPLHF
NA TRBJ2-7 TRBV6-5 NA TGTGCCAGCAGTTACGGAGGGACCGAGCAGTACTTC CASSYGGTEQYF
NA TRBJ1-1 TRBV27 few TGTGCCAGCACGGGGGGAACTATGAACACTGAAGCTTTCTTT CASTGGTMNTEAFF
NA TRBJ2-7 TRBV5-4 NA TGTGCCAGCAGCTTGGCCTTATCCTACGAGCAGTACTTC CASSLALSYEQYF
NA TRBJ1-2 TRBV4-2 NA TGTGCCAGCAGCCAAGGACGGAGGGAGGAAAACTATGGCTACACCTTC CASSQGRREENYGYTF
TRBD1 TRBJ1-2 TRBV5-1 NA TGCGCCAGCAGCTTGGGACAGGGGGCTTTTGGCTACACCTTC CASSLGQGAFGYTF
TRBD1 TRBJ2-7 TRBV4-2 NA TGTGCCAGCAGCCAGGGGCCCTCCAGGGGGCGTCCCCCCGAGCAGTACTTC CASSQGPSRGRPPEQYF
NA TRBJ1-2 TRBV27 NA TGTGCCACCAAGCTTTCCGGGGACTATGGCTACACCTTC CATKLSGDYGYTF
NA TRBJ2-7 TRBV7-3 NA TGTGCCAGCAGCTTTACAGGGAGCTCCAACGAGCAGTACTTC CASSFTGSSNEQYF
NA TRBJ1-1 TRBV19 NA TGTGCCAGCGGGAGGGGGAACACTGAAGCTTTCTTT CASGRGNTEAFF
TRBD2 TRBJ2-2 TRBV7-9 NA TGTGCCAGCAGCCCCGGGGGGACGAACACCGGGGAGCTGTTTTTT CASSPGGTNTGELFF
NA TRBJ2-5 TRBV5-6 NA TGTGCCAGCAGCTTGGAACAGCGAAGCGGGACCCAGTACTTC CASSLEQRSGTQYF
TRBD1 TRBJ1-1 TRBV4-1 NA TGCGCCAGCAGCCTATCATCTGGCGGGACAGTGTACCAAGGGACTGAAGCTTTCTTT CASSLSSGGTVYQGTEAFF
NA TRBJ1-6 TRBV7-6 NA TGTGCCAGCAGCTTAGGCTTGCAGGGCGGAGATAATTCACCCCTCCACTTT CASSLGLQGGDNSPLHF
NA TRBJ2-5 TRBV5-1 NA TGCGCCAGTAGCCGGGACTTAGAGACCCAGTACTTC CASSRDLETQYF
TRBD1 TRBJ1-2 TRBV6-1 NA TGTGCCAGCAGTCAAGGGACAGTCACGTACTATGGCTACACCTTC CASSQGTVTYYGYTF
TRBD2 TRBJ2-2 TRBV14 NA TGTGCCAGCAGCCAAGAGGGACTAGCGGGGGGGCCTAACACCGGGGAGCTGTTTTTT CASSQEGLAGGPNTGELFF